This TCR beta chain emerged from a study of PD-1 blockade in classical Hodgkin lymphoma. Study details: It was nivolumab at 3 mg/kg, given intravenously every 2 weeks, that patients received. Broader study findings: Exclusion applied to patients who initiated nivolumab less than 1 year following ASCT.

Generated by immunoSEQ multiplex PCR, the TCRdb table keeps only in-frame clones and is missing some. Of 25,000 to 30,000 clones listed, just under 80% are singletons. Time point here: cycle 4 day 1 (C4D1), after 6 weeks of nivolumab. Every one of the patients relapsed after autologous stem cell transplantation (brentuximab vedotin exposure was variable). This CDR3 comprises 12 residues. Germline V lookup: CDR1 LGHNA, CDR2 YNFKEQ. Trimming removed 5 bases at V and 8 bases at J, with 12 bases between. As to this clone: Its cognate antigen is unknown.

This sequence joins TRBV4-2 and TRBJ1-2; no reliable D call. This TCR was sampled from a human donor with classical Hodgkin lymphoma. The sequencing here drew on peripheral blood mononuclear cells (PBMCs), taken before the fourth cycle of nivolumab. The CDR3 bases are TGTGCCAGCAGCACCATAAGCGGGGGCTACACCTTC. As protein: CASSTISGGYTF.